This T cell receptor (beta chain) derives from a study of radiation and T cells in renal cell carcinoma (TCRdb year 2020). For context, the study as a whole: In total, 53 samples, comprising 25 or so tumors and some 27 peripheral blood samples, were subjected to TCR beta sequencing. The last blood draw happened 4 weeks after radiation, timed to coincide with nephrectomy. Across all 53 samples, more than 4,000,000 unique CDR3 nucleotide sequences, encoding 2,658,974 unique CDR3 amino acid sequences, were identified.

Per the publication, the time point label means: blood 4 weeks post-SBRT, at nephrectomy. The treatment or condition label, as the study defines it: 15 Gy SBRT to primary tumor, nephrectomy 4 weeks later. Samples were obtained from a clinical trial, in which 15 Gy stereotactic body radiation therapy was delivered to primary renal cell carcinomas and nephrectomy was performed 4 weeks later. To follow tumor-enriched clonotypes, serial peripheral blood was collected from radiation-treated patients at baseline and at 2 weeks and 4 weeks after SBRT. Every patient had renal cell carcinoma of clear cell pathology. Genomic DNA for TCR sequencing was prepared using the QIAamp DNA Blood Mini Kit (Qiagen). Only samples passing all quality control checks were included in the analyses. The study at large found these results: Tracking of blood repertoire dynamics stopped at roughly 29 days after treatment, with no follow-up past that point. Effects of radiation dose or scheduling on the TCR repertoire could not be addressed with the single-armed trial design. An increase in top tumor clonotypes in blood was observed from baseline to 2 weeks post-radiation, followed by contraction by 4 weeks, which was taken to suggest transient expansion of tumor-resident clones. Because pretreatment tumor biopsies were not available, the baseline intratumoral presence of clonotypes could not be determined.

Remarks on this clone: Its antigen target is currently unknown. Per-base quality was not reported, and no clone a single base away is much larger than it.

The CDR3, cysteine through phenylalanine, is 12 amino acids long. The kept DNA is CDR3 alone, 36 bases in frame from the first base. V is clipped by 7 bases and J by 3 bases, and the sequence between their germline boundaries is 7 bases long. Reading the germline V gene gives CDR1 SGDLS and CDR2 YYNGEE. The immunoSEQ kit was used, according to the manufacturer's recommendations, to generate TCR beta libraries from genomic DNA. Library preparation used a first multiplex PCR with proprietary primers, then a second PCR adding unique barcodes, with bead cleanups after each round. Each sample batch included a kit-provided positive control reaction and a negative control reaction. The final libraries were assessed on an Agilent 4200 TapeStation D1000 ScreenTape, pooled by volume, and quantified by qPCR. Sequencing was performed on an Illumina NextSeq500 using a MidOutput 150-cycle cartridge, with 156 Read1 cycles, 15 Index1 cycles, and the kit custom primers. The pooled library was loaded at 1.0 pM with a roughly 20% PhiX control spike-in. Per the original workflow: Vendor-processed data were analyzed in R, and a clonotype was defined as all T cells sharing the same CDR3 nucleotide sequence. For clone abundance analyses, frequencies were normalized to the 10,000 most abundant clones per sample. Public T cell clones, which averaged fewer than five per sample, were removed prior to analysis. An abundance difference of at least 32-fold between compartments was the criterion for calling clonotypes tumor-enriched or baseline blood-enriched. A beta-binomial differential abundance model was used to identify clonotypes that were expanded or contracted between blood time points. The Baroni-Urbani and Buser coefficient was used to measure tumor-blood repertoire similarity, and groups were compared with two-tailed Wilcoxon tests in R. TCRdb stores this immuneACCESS table with in-frame sequences only. Part of the clones is absent; in the studies checked, under half of the shortfall reflects unresolved V genes, and no reason is known for the rest. The D gene and trimming were derived from the DNA, and the V and J assignments and clone size from that table. In this sample the table shows approximately 65,000 clones, about three quarters of which occur a single time. Less than 8% of the sample goes to the ten largest clones.

The sequence was obtained from a man between 60 and 70 years old with renal cell carcinoma. This chain joins TRBV9 to TRBJ2-2, with the D gene call left open. Sequences were derived from blood, sampled from a patient whose treatment included radiotherapy and nephrectomy. The DNA reads TGTGCCAGCGAGTCGTACACCGGGGAGCTGTTTTTT. Its translation reads: CASESYTGELFF.